This T cell receptor (beta chain) stems from a study of blood T cell repertoires in COVID-19. In the study's own analysis: Reference gene primer amplification in the assay estimated nucleated cell counts. Assay: immunoSEQ multiplex PCR; the TCRdb copy retains only in-frame clones and omits some. For V, J and clone size, that table is used; D and trimming come from the DNA. The sample has about 180,000 clones; approximately 82% are singletons. Self-reported history from a screening survey and questionnaire set each donor's cohort. Cohort 3 donors counted as recovered after two negative PCRs, clearance, or resolved symptoms. In germline, CDR1 is DFQATT, CDR2 SNEGSKA (reference sequence). The CDR3 totals 11 residues. With 3 bases removed from V and 4 bases from J, the gap between germline ends came to 6 bases.

Sequenced: PBMCs or T cells enriched from blood (not recorded which). The sequence was collected from a woman between 45 and 60 years old who had recovered from COVID-19. This chain joins TRBV20-1 and TRBJ1-2, with D unclear. The CDR3 DNA follows: TGCAGTGCTAGTTTCGTCTATGGCTACACCTTC. It is translated as CSASFVYGYTF.